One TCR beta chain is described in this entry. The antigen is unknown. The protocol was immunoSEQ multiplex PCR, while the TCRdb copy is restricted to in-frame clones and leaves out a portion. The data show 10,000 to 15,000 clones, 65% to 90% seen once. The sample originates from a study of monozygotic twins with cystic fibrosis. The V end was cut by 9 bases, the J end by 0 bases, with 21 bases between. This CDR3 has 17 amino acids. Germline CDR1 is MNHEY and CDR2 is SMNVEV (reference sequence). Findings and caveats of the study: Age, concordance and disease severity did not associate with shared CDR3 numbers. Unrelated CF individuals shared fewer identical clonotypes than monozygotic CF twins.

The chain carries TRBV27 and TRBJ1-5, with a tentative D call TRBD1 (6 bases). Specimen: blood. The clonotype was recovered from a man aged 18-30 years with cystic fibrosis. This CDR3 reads CASRRGGIDYSNQPQHF. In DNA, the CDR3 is TGTGCCAGTAGGAGGGGGGGGATAGACTATAGCAATCAGCCCCAGCATTTT.